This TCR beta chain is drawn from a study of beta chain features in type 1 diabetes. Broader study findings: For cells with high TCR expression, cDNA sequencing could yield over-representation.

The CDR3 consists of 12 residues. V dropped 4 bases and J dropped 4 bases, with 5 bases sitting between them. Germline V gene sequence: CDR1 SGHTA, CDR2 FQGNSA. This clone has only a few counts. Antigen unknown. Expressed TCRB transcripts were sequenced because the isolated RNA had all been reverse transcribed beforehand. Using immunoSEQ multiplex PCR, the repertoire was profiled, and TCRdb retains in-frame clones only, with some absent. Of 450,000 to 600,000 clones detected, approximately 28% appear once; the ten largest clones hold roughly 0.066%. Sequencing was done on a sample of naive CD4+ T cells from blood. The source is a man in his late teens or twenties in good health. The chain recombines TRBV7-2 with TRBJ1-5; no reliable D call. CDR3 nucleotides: TGTGCCAGCAGCTCAAATAATCAGCCCCAGCATTTT. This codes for CASSSNNQPQHF.